The present TCR beta chain was sequenced within a study of regulatory T cells in long-lasting Graves disease. Researchers made TCR beta libraries by using iRepertoire HTBI primers and running Arm-PCR on CDR3 regions. TCRdb reprocessed the multiplex PCR reads with MiXCR, giving one entry per CDR3 protein. The sample consists of more than 300,000 distinct CDR3 sequences, around 23% of them appearing once. The sample's time point: persistent/refractory GD, antithyroid drugs over 5 years with positive TRAb. PBMC-derived RNA was used for the TCR library. EDTA tubes held approximately 10 milliliters of peripheral blood from each patient. The input for sequencing was peripheral blood mononuclear cells (PBMCs), taken when the disease was refractory, from a patient treated with antithyroid drugs. The sequence came from a middle-aged woman with Graves disease.

The CDR3 is CASSPQGKSNQPQHF. The CDR3 region has the DNA TGTGCCAGTAGTCCTCAGGGTAAAAGCAATCAGCCCCAGCATTTT. This rearrangement joins TRBV19 to TRBJ1-5, with D possibly being TRBD1 (5 bases). The CDR3 is 15 amino acids. Germline V lookup: CDR1 LNHDA, CDR2 SQIVND (reference sequence). Trimming cost V 5 bases and J 1 base, with 12 bases left between them.